A single sample is the source of the 7 T cell receptor beta chains below, sequenced in a study of blood T cell repertoires in COVID-19. Sequencing used immunoSEQ multiplex PCR; TCRdb keeps in-frame clones, though not all of them. The sample has some 110,000 clones; around 85% are singletons. Specimen: peripheral blood. These receptors originate from a woman aged 80 or over with COVID-19, enrolled during active disease.

The V gene is TRBV18, the J gene TRBJ1-2; D possibly corresponds to TRBD1 (6 bases). In germline, CDR1 is KGHSH, CDR2 LQKENI. CDR3 length: 13 residues. Between the trimmed V and J ends, which lost 3 bases and 7 bases, there was a span of 12 bases. The CDR3 region is CASSPGGGRGYTF. The CDR3 nucleotides read TGTGCCAGCTCACCGGGCGGGGGCCGTGGCTACACCTTC.

The chain has TRBV27 and TRBJ2-6; TRBD1 aligns across 8 bases. Germline loops: CDR1 MNHEY, CDR2 SMNVEV (reference sequence). There are 15 residues in the CDR3. Losses at the gene ends were 6 bases for V and 2 bases for J; bases not matched to a gene: 3. The CDR3 loop is CASRKQGAGANVLTF. The DNA of the CDR3 is TGTGCCAGCAGGAAACAGGGGGCTGGGGCCAACGTCCTGACTTTC.

The chain is built from TRBV25-1 and TRBJ2-2; the D is unclear. The CDR3 loop spans 11 amino acids. Per the germline V gene, CDR1 is MGHDK and CDR2 is SYGVNS. V dropped 6 bases and J dropped 13 bases, with 12 bases sitting between them. In DNA form, the CDR3 reads TGTGCCAGCAGCCCTTCCCTCGGGCTGTTTTTT. Protein: CASSPSLGLFF.

This sequence joins TRBV5-1 and TRBJ2-2, with 8 nucleotides matching TRBD2. This CDR3 has 15 residues. Germline CDR1 and CDR2: SGHRS and YFSETQ. With 4 bases clipped from V and 7 bases from J, the junction kept 9 bases outside the gene matches. The CDR3 is CASSPSGPKGGELFF. The CDR3 region has the DNA TGCGCCAGCAGCCCTAGCGGGCCTAAGGGCGGGGAGCTGTTTTTT.

The chain carries TRBV19 and TRBJ2-3; D is unclear. The CDR3 is 16 amino acids. Germline CDR1 LNHDA, CDR2 SQIVND (reference sequence). V lost 4 bases to trimming and J lost 0 bases, with 14 bases between them. CDR3 amino acids: CASSKGDSLSTDTQYF. The CDR3 DNA reads as TGTGCCAGTAGTAAAGGCGACTCCTTGAGCACAGATACGCAGTATTTT.

V usage is TRBV24-1 and J usage is TRBJ2-2, with D possibly matching TRBD2 (6 bases). Per the germline V gene, CDR1 is KGHDR and CDR2 is SFDVKD. Trimming pared 4 bases from V and 4 bases from J, leaving 9 bases between. The CDR3 length is 14 residues. This CDR3 is CATSEGGSTGELFF. The CDR3 nucleotides are TGTGCCACCAGTGAAGGAGGGAGCACCGGGGAGCTGTTTTTT.

The V call is TRBV5-1, the J call TRBJ2-6; TRBD1 might be the D (6 bases). V gave up 3 bases and J gave up 2 bases, with 12 bases separating them. The V gene's germline CDR1 is SGHRS and CDR2 YFSETQ. The CDR3 spans 16 residues. CDR3: CASSSGQRAGANVLTF. CDR3 bases: TGCGCCAGCAGCTCCGGACAGCGCGCTGGGGCCAACGTCCTGACTTTC.